Shown below are 26 T cell receptor beta chains from a single sample sequenced in a study of identical twins. TCRdb re-called the 5' RACE reads through MiXCR, storing one row per CDR3 protein. The table has 1.5 million to 2 million distinct CDR3 sequences, 25% to 35% seen once; the top ten hold 0.25% to 0.3%. The material sequenced was cord blood. Receptor source: a newborn girl in good health.

This clonotype was seen a handful of times. At one end the junction does not follow the germline gene, possibly because of a read error. This chain uses TRBV10-3 with TRBJ1-2; maybe TRBD1 (5 bases). CDR1 ENHRY and CDR2 SYGVKD come from the germline V gene. The CDR3 totals 13 residues. CDR3 in amino acids: CASSGVLEGGYTF. In DNA, the CDR3 is TGTGCCAGCAGTGGGGTCCTTGAGGGGGGCTACACCTTC.

This clonotype was seen a handful of times. The CDR3 DNA is TGTGCCAGCAGCTCGGCCGTGGAGCGGCGCACAGATACGCAGTATTTT. Translating gives CASSSAVERRTDTQYF. The V gene is TRBV7-2, the J gene TRBJ2-3; D perhaps matches TRBD2 (5 bases). Looked up from germline, CDR1 is SGHTA and CDR2 is FQGNSA. With 4 bases removed from V and 1 base from J, the gap between germline ends came to 15 bases. The CDR3 totals 16 residues.

This clonotype appeared a few times. The rearrangement links TRBV12-3 or TRBV12-4 to TRBJ1-1; 11 bases fit TRBD1. V trimming: 5 bases; J trimming: 10 bases; junction bases outside the gene matches: 9. The CDR3 loop spans 14 amino acids. CDR3 nucleotides: TGTGCCAGCAGTGAGAGGGACAGGGGGTACGGAGCTTTCTTT. It is translated as CASSERDRGYGAFF.

This rearrangement joins TRBV14 to TRBJ1-5; D is possibly TRBD1 (6 bases). With 3 bases removed from V and 4 bases from J, the gap between germline ends came to 10 bases. Germline CDR1 and CDR2: SGHDN and FVKESK. The CDR3 covers 14 residues. The CDR3 DNA sequence: TGTGCCAGCAGCCAGCAGGGGTGGAATCAGCCCCAGCATTTT. It translates to CASSQQGWNQPQHF.

Only a few counts were recorded for this clonotype. V is TRBV5-5 and J is TRBJ2-1; TRBD2 agrees at 12 bases. V lost 4 bases to trimming and J lost 9 bases; unmatched junction nucleotides: 11. Germline V gene data show CDR1 as SGHKS and CDR2 as YYEKEE (reference sequence). The CDR3 runs to 16 residues. This CDR3 reads CASSTGLLAGGGEQFF. The CDR3 DNA follows: TGTGCCAGCAGCACCGGACTACTAGCGGGGGGAGGTGAGCAGTTCTTC.

The chain employs TRBV29-1 and TRBJ2-1, with TRBD1 identical over 8 bases. Germline lookup yields CDR1 SQVTM and CDR2 ANQGSEA. J lost 14 bases, V lost 4 bases, and 4 bases had no gene match. The CDR3 spans 10 residues. The CDR3 region has the DNA TGCAGCGTTGCGGGACAGGTAGAGTTCTTC. Protein product: CSVAGQVEFF.

In the case of this clonotype: One junction end disagrees with the germline gene, perhaps due to a read error. This sequence joins TRBV12-3 or TRBV12-4 and TRBJ1-5; D is undetermined. This CDR3 contains 16 residues. CDR3 sequence (DNA): TGTGCCGGCAGTTTTCGGCCCATCTATAGCAATCAGCCCCAGCATTTT. Encoded protein: CAGSFRPIYSNQPQHF.

This chain joins TRBV7-9 and TRBJ2-3; D not resolved. Trimming shortened V by 3 bases and J by 5 bases, and 15 bases separated the two germline ends. The CDR3 spans 15 residues. From germline, CDR1 is SEHNR and CDR2 FQNEAQ (reference sequence). The CDR3 DNA reads as TGTGCCAGCAGCTTTTACGGCGGCCCGGGAGATACGCAGTATTTT. It translates to CASSFYGGPGDTQYF.

The chain recombines TRBV9 with TRBJ2-5, with TRBD2 matching over 8 bases. In germline, CDR1 is SGDLS, CDR2 YYNGEE. This CDR3 region has 14 residues. The trim removed 0 bases at V and 11 bases at J, leaving 9 bases unmatched. CDR3 nucleotide sequence: TGTGCCAGCAGCGTAGCGGGGGGGCCGTGGGAGCAGTACTTC. Protein: CASSVAGGPWEQYF.

The CDR3 loop reads CATLGPGDIQYF. CDR3 coding DNA: TGTGCCACCCTCGGGCCCGGGGACATTCAGTACTTC. The chain couples TRBV6-5 to TRBJ2-4; maybe TRBD2 (5 bases). The CDR3 totals 12 residues. Per germline, CDR1 MNHEY and CDR2 SVGAGI. The V and J ends lost 10 bases and 8 bases respectively, with 15 bases between them.

This clonotype came up a few times. This chain links TRBV9 with TRBJ1-2; a possible D gene is TRBD1 (6 bases). The ends were cut back, 5 bases at V and 0 bases at J, with 11 bases in the middle. Germline CDR1 SGDLS, CDR2 YYNGEE. The CDR3 is 14 amino acids. The chain's CDR3 is CASRTGLTNYGYTF. CDR3 in DNA: TGTGCCAGCAGGACAGGCCTCACTAACTATGGCTACACCTTC.

This clonotype came up many times. The chain is built from TRBV29-1 and TRBJ2-7; tentatively, D is TRBD1 (6 bases). CDR1 SQVTM and CDR2 ANQGSEA come from the germline V gene. V was cut by 4 bases and J by 4 bases, with 17 bases left in between. The CDR3 spans 14 residues. As DNA, the CDR3 is TGCAGCGTTGCTGGGGAAGGGACAAAATACGAGCAGTACTTC. Its protein product is CSVAGEGTKYEQYF.

The genes are TRBV20-1 and TRBJ1-5; D call uncertain. The CDR3 runs 13 residues. The germline V gene has CDR1 DFQATT and CDR2 SNEGSKA (reference sequence). V gave up 6 bases and J gave up 3 bases, with 12 bases separating them. In DNA form, the CDR3 reads TGCAGTGCCTGGAAAAAGGTCAATCAGCCCCAGCATTTT. This encodes CSAWKKVNQPQHF.

This clonotype has more than one count but fewer than ten. The V and J genes are TRBV5-1 and TRBJ1-6; no clear D. The CDR3 contains 14 residues. From germline, CDR1 is SGHRS and CDR2 YFSETQ. Between the trimmed V and J ends, which lost 0 bases and 6 bases, there was a span of 7 bases. The CDR3 is CASSLVTGNSPLHF. The CDR3 bases are TGCGCCAGCAGCTTGGTAACGGGTAATTCACCCCTCCACTTT.

In its sample, this clonotype was seen a few times. The chain is built from TRBV15 and TRBJ1-5; D not resolved. Germline V gene sequence: CDR1 LNHNV, CDR2 YYDKDF (reference sequence). With 2 bases removed from V and 2 bases from J, the gap between germline ends came to 13 bases. The CDR3 extends over 16 amino acids. The CDR3 region is CATSRRVGYGNQPQHF. In DNA form, the CDR3 reads TGTGCCACCAGCAGAAGGGTGGGGTATGGCAATCAGCCCCAGCATTTT.

This clonotype was picked up a small number of times. The CDR3 protein is CASTKTGLYGYTF. The CDR3 DNA is TGTGCCAGCACCAAAACAGGGCTCTATGGCTACACCTTC. The chain carries TRBV2 and TRBJ1-2; maybe TRBD1 (6 bases). CDR3 length: 13 amino acids. Germline assignment: CDR1 SNHLY and CDR2 FYNNEI. Trimming removed 7 bases from V and 4 bases from J, with 13 bases in between.

Only a few counts were recorded for this clonotype. V is TRBV10-3 and J is TRBJ1-2; 10 nucleotides agree with TRBD1. Germline lookup yields CDR1 ENHRY and CDR2 SYGVKD. The V and J ends lost 6 bases and 2 bases, in that order; junction bases with no gene match: 3. The CDR3 loop spans 14 amino acids. The CDR3 region is CAIRDRGWNYGYTF. The CDR3 bases are TGTGCCATCAGGGACAGGGGGTGGAACTATGGCTACACCTTC.

This clonotype was recorded a few times. J is TRBJ2-7 and V is TRBV20-1, with a possible D match to TRBD1 (7 bases). Trimming stripped 4 bases from V and 4 bases from J, with 14 bases between. Germline values: CDR1 DFQATT, CDR2 SNEGSKA (reference sequence). The CDR3 covers 13 residues. The CDR3 nucleotides are TGCAGTGCTATGGGGCAGGGGGGTTACGAGCAGTACTTC. This gives the protein CSAMGQGGYEQYF.

The chain recombines TRBV28 with TRBJ2-5, with D perhaps assigned TRBD1 or TRBD2 (6 bases each). V lost 4 bases, J lost 7 bases, and 19 bases lay in between. The germline V gene encodes CDR1 MDHEN and CDR2 SYDVKM. CDR3 size: 15 residues. The CDR3 protein is CASSSAGVLGGTQYF. CDR3 nucleotides: TGTGCCAGCAGTTCCGCAGGGGTATTGGGGGGGACCCAGTACTTC.

This rearrangement joins TRBV30 to TRBJ1-2; D might be TRBD1 (5 bases). Germline CDR1 reads GTSNPN; CDR2 reads SVGIG (reference sequence). The CDR3 consists of 14 residues. Trimming left V 0 bases short and J 6 bases short, with 14 bases between. This CDR3 reads CAWSVHLVGHGYTF. CDR3 bases: TGTGCCTGGAGTGTTCACCTTGTGGGGCATGGCTACACCTTC.

J is TRBJ1-2 and V is TRBV20-1; TRBD1 matches 7 bases. Germline values: CDR1 DFQATT, CDR2 SNEGSKA (reference sequence). The CDR3 has 13 amino acids. V gave up 3 bases and J gave up 4 bases; unmatched junction bases: 5. This chain's CDR3 is CSARNRGTYGYTF. The CDR3 DNA sequence: TGCAGTGCTAGGAACAGGGGAACCTATGGCTACACCTTC.

The J gene is TRBJ2-7, the V gene TRBV7-2; 13 bases match TRBD2. The germline gives CDR1 SGHTA, CDR2 FQGNSA. CDR3 size: 16 residues. V shed 1 base, J shed 2 bases, and the junction held 2 bases outside the gene matches. The CDR3 DNA reads TGTGCCAGCAGCTTAGGTGGGACTAGCGGGGCCTACGAGCAGTACTTC. It codes for CASSLGGTSGAYEQYF.

The CDR3 DNA reads TGTGCCATCAGTGACAGGGCGAGTAGGACAGATACGCAGTATTTT. This gives the protein CAISDRASRTDTQYF. V and J are TRBV10-3 and TRBJ2-3; D possibly corresponds to TRBD1 (5 bases). V shed 3 bases and J shed 3 bases, with 13 bases lying between them. In germline, CDR1 is ENHRY, CDR2 SYGVKD. CDR3 length equals 15 residues.

The chain employs TRBV5-1 and TRBJ2-3; D perhaps matches TRBD2 (6 bases). This CDR3 spans 16 amino acids. Germline loops: CDR1 SGHRS, CDR2 YFSETQ. V was clipped by 0 bases and J by 1 base, with 12 bases between them. CDR3 coding DNA: TGCGCCAGCAGCTTGGTCTTCGGGAGTGGCACAGATACGCAGTATTTT. This translates into CASSLVFGSGTDTQYF.

This clonotype was detected many times. The CDR3: CASGLAGAYNEQFF. The CDR3 nucleotides read TGTGCCAGCGGACTAGCGGGCGCCTACAATGAGCAGTTCTTC. The rearrangement joins TRBV7-8 to TRBJ2-1; 11 nucleotides line up with TRBD2. V was clipped by 8 bases and J by 2 bases; unmatched bases: 2. Germline CDR1 SGHVS, CDR2 FQNEAQ. The CDR3 totals 14 residues.

This clonotype was seen a handful of times. The chain employs TRBV5-1 and TRBJ2-1; D is ambiguous. TRBJ2-7 explains the end of the DNA better; the J call may be wrong. Germline lookup yields CDR1 SGHRS and CDR2 YFSETQ. This CDR3 spans 17 amino acids. The CDR3 nucleotides read TGCGCCAGCAGCGAAGGTCGTGGCAGGAGCTCCTACAATGAGCAGTACTTC. This encodes CASSEGRGRSSYNEQYF.